The 10 T cell receptor beta chains presented below share a single source sample, sequenced in a study of T cells in Graves' hyperthyroidism and ophthalmopathy. Amplified regions were TCR beta CDR3 sequences from RNA transcripts. First-round RT-PCR with HTBI primers amplified the TCR CDR3 region. TCRdb re-called the multiplex PCR reads through MiXCR, storing one row per CDR3 protein. This table holds some 440,000 distinct CDR3 sequences, about a sixth found once. The sequencing sample was made of blood. Receptor source: a woman aged 18-29 years with Graves' hyperthyroidism.

This clonotype has just a few counts. The chain couples TRBV5-1 to TRBJ1-5, with TRBD1 matching 8 bases. After removal of 0 bases from V and 5 bases from J, the junction contained 7 bases not matched to a gene. This CDR3 spans 16 amino acids. Germline CDR1 is SGHRS and CDR2 is YFSETQ. The CDR3 loop reads CASSLEPGTGYQPQHF. The CDR3 coding sequence is TGCGCCAGCAGCTTGGAACCCGGGACAGGATATCAGCCCCAGCATTTT.

This clonotype has ten or more counts. This chain links TRBV28 with TRBJ1-2, with 9 nucleotides matching TRBD1. Looked up from germline, CDR1 is MDHEN and CDR2 is SYDVKM. J lost 7 bases, V lost 8 bases, and 5 bases had no gene match. The CDR3 is made up of 12 amino acids. The CDR3: CASGTGISGYTF. Written as DNA, the CDR3 is TGTGCCAGCGGGACAGGGATTAGTGGCTACACCTTC.

The table lists this clonotype with a few counts. This rearrangement joins TRBV20-1 to TRBJ2-1; unclear D gene. The CDR3 loop spans 12 amino acids. Per the germline V gene, CDR1 is DFQATT and CDR2 is SNEGSKA (reference sequence). V dropped 4 bases and J dropped 5 bases, with 9 bases sitting between them. CDR3 sequence (DNA): TGCAGTGCTAATGGCAGGAACAATGAGCAGTTCTTC. It translates to CSANGRNNEQFF.

This clonotype was counted ten times or more. The chain couples TRBV7-3 to TRBJ2-1; 7 nucleotides align to TRBD2. This CDR3 has 15 residues. V lost 3 bases and J lost 2; bases outside the gene matches: 4. The V gene's germline CDR1 is SGHTA and CDR2 FQGTGA. This chain's CDR3 is CASSFSSGTYNEQFF. CDR3 DNA sequence: TGTGCCAGCAGCTTCTCTAGCGGCACCTACAATGAGCAGTTCTTC.

This clonotype was picked up many times. DNA for the CDR3: TGTGCCAGCTCACCAGGGACGTTGGAGACCCAGTACTTC. This sequence encodes CASSPGTLETQYF. The chain joins TRBV18 to TRBJ2-5; D assignment may be TRBD1 or TRBD2 (5 bases each). Germline V gene sequence: CDR1 KGHSH, CDR2 LQKENI. The CDR3 runs 13 residues. Trimming stripped 2 bases from V and 5 bases from J, with 9 bases between.

This clonotype was counted many times. V and J are TRBV5-1 and TRBJ1-4; tentatively, D is TRBD1 (5 bases). Germline V gene sequence: CDR1 SGHRS, CDR2 YFSETQ. Trimming cost V 4 bases and J 4 bases, with 17 bases left between them. The CDR3 is 16 residues long. The CDR3 coding sequence is TGCGCCAGCAGCCTCGGGACGCCACGGAGTAATGAAAAACTGTTTTTT. Translation: CASSLGTPRSNEKLFF.

This chain links TRBV4-1 with TRBJ2-7, with a weak D call TRBD1 (5 bases). V was pared by 0 bases and J by 3 bases, with 12 bases between. This CDR3 spans 15 amino acids. Germline V gene lookup returns CDR1 MGHRA and CDR2 YSYEKL. The CDR3 nucleotides are TGCGCCAGCAGCCAAGATCTGGCAGGGTACTACGAGCAGTACTTC. This encodes CASSQDLAGYYEQYF.

This clonotype occurred a few times. The chain is built from TRBV9 and TRBJ2-2; D is uncertain. CDR3 length: 15 residues. Germline CDR1 is SGDLS and CDR2 is YYNGEE. Between the trimmed V and J ends, which lost 4 bases and 0 bases, there was a span of 10 bases. The CDR3 protein is CASSPRSPNTGELFF. Here the CDR3 DNA reads TGTGCCAGCAGCCCCAGGTCCCCGAACACCGGGGAGCTGTTTTTT.

This clonotype was seen at least ten times. The genes are TRBV7-8 and TRBJ1-6, with D uncertain. CDR3 length: 18 residues. Germline V gene sequence: CDR1 SGHVS, CDR2 FQNEAQ. Between the trimmed V and J ends, which lost 0 bases and 0 bases, there was a span of 12 bases. CDR3 in amino acids: CASSLASPASSYNSPLHF. In nucleotides, the CDR3 is TGTGCCAGCAGCTTAGCGTCCCCGGCCAGCTCCTATAATTCACCCCTCCACTTT.

This clonotype was seen many times. V gene TRBV10-1 combines with J gene TRBJ2-2, with unresolved D. The CDR3 covers 13 residues. Deletions cut 4 bases from V and 6 bases from J, with 9 bases between. Germline assignment: CDR1 WNHNN and CDR2 SYGVQD (reference sequence). CDR3 residues: CASSVLTPGELFF. CDR3 bases: TGCGCCAGCAGTGTGTTGACCCCCGGGGAGCTGTTTTTT.